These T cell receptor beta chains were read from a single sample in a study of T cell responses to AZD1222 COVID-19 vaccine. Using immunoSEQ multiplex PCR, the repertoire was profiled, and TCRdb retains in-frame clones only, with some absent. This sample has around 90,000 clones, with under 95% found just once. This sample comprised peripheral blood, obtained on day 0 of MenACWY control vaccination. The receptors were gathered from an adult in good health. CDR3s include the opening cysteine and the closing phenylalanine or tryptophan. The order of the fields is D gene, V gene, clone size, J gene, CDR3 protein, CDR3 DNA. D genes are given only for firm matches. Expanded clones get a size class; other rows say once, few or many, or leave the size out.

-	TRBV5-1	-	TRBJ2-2	CASSMANTGELFF	TGCGCCAGCAGTATGGCGAACACCGGGGAGCTGTTTTTT
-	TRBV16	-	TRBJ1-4	CASSPDSLREKLFF	TGTGCCAGCAGCCCCGACAGCCTGAGGGAAAAACTGTTTTTT
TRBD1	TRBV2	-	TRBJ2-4	CASTGTVLAKNIQYF	TGTGCCAGCACTGGGACAGTTCTAGCCAAAAACATTCAGTACTTC
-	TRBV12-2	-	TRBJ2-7	CATEGESYEQYF	TGTGCAACCGAGGGGGAGTCCTACGAGCAGTACTTC
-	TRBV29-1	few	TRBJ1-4	CSVQGLSTNEKLFF	TGCAGCGTACAGGGCCTGTCGACTAATGAAAAACTGTTTTTT
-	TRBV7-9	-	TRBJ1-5	CASSLDLDHNQPQHF	TGTGCCAGCAGCTTAGACCTAGACCATAATCAGCCCCAGCATTTT
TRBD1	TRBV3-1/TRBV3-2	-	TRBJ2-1	CASSQDRSRGPPLF	TGTGCCAGCAGCCAAGATCGCTCTAGGGGGCCGCCGCTCTTC
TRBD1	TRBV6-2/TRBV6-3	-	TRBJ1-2	CASSNTLTGGYGYTF	TGTGCCAGCAGTAACACCCTGACAGGGGGCTATGGCTACACCTTC
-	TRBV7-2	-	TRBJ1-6	CASSFGGFNSPLHF	TGTGCCAGCAGCTTTGGGGGGTTTAATTCACCCCTCCACTTT
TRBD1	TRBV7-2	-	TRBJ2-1	CASSLTRGRYNEQFF	TGTGCCAGCAGCTTAACGAGGGGGCGATACAATGAGCAGTTCTTC
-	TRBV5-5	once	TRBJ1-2	CASSLVPGDVGGYTF	TGTGCCAGCAGCTTGGTTCCAGGGGACGTAGGAGGCTACACCTTC
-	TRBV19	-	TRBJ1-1	CASSMIRGVQGNTEAFF	TGTGCCAGTAGTATGATTCGGGGAGTTCAGGGGAACACTGAAGCTTTCTTT
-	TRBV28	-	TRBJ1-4	CASRGAAPLGTNEKLFF	TGTGCCAGCCGGGGGGCAGCACCCCTCGGGACTAATGAAAAACTGTTTTTT
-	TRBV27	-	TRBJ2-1	CASSLGLASYNEQFF	TGTGCCAGCAGTTTAGGGCTAGCCTCCTACAATGAGCAGTTCTTC
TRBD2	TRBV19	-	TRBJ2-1	CASSEGTSLPPYNEQFF	TGTGCCAGTAGTGAAGGGACTAGCCTACCCCCCTACAATGAGCAGTTCTTC
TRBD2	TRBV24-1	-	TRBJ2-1	CATSDYGLARNEQFF	TGTGCCACCAGTGATTACGGACTAGCCAGGAATGAGCAGTTCTTC
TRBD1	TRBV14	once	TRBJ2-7	CASSQDLPGQGAREQYF	TGTGCCAGCAGCCAAGATCTACCCGGACAGGGGGCGCGTGAGCAGTACTTC
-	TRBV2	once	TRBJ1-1	CASSVLTEAFF	TGTGCCAGCAGTGTACTCACTGAAGCTTTCTTT
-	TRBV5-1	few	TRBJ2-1	CASSLASTSLSYNEQFF	TGCGCCAGCAGCTTGGCCTCCACTAGCCTCTCCTACAATGAGCAGTTCTTC
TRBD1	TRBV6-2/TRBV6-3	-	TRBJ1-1	CASSVDRGNTEAFF	TGTGCCAGCAGTGTAGACAGGGGAAACACTGAAGCTTTCTTT
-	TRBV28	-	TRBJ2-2	CASSLSERQIGELFF	TGTGCCAGCAGTTTATCGGAGAGACAGATCGGGGAGCTGTTTTTT
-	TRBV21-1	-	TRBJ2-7	CASSKAQDRGRYEQYF	TGTGCCAGCAGCAAAGCTCAGGACAGGGGACGCTACGAGCAGTACTTC
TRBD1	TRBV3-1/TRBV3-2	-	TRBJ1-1	CAVGTGATEAFF	TGTGCTGTGGGGACAGGGGCCACTGAAGCTTTCTTT
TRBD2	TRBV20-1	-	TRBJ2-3	CSASFPSGGNKGPDTQYF	TGCAGTGCTAGTTTTCCTAGCGGGGGGAACAAGGGGCCAGATACGCAGTATTTT
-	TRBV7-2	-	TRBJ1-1	CASRSGGAGTEAFF	TGTGCCAGCAGATCAGGTGGGGCGGGCACTGAAGCTTTCTTT
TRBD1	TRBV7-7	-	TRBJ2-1	CASSLKTGAGNEQFF	TGTGCTAGCAGCTTGAAGACAGGGGCGGGTAATGAGCAGTTCTTC
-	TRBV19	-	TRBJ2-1	CASSIVPSGTYNEQFF	TGTGCCAGTAGTATAGTGCCCAGCGGCACCTACAATGAGCAGTTCTTC
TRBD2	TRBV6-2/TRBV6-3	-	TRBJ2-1	CASSYRLAGGLNEQFF	TGTGCCAGCAGTTATCGACTAGCGGGGGGGCTCAATGAGCAGTTCTTC
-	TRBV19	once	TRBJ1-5	CASSSTGKGQPQHF	TGTGCCAGTAGTAGCACAGGGAAAGGACAGCCCCAGCATTTT
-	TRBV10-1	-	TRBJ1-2	CASSESGQPTYGYTF	TGCGCCAGCAGTGAGTCCGGCCAGCCTACCTATGGCTACACCTTC
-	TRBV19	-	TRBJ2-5	CASSTSRDWQETQYF	TGTGCCAGTAGTACATCCCGGGACTGGCAAGAGACCCAGTACTTC